This TCR beta chain appears in the sequencing data of a study of vaccination and CD4 T cells after COVID-19. Study context: Convalescent patients gave post-COVID blood a median about 100 days post-diagnosis, range 35 to 161.

An Oncomine TCR Beta short-read assay was used to sequence the DNA from cultured CD4+ T cells. One entry per CDR3 protein results from TCRdb running MiXCR on the PCR reads. The sample has 20,000 to 25,000 distinct CDR3 sequences, around 30% seen once. Time point indicated: late sampling 161 to 241 days after vaccination in three convalescent patients. The treatment is: 10-day PBMC culture with coronavirus spike peptide pools or control peptides (ViraFEST assay). This clonotype counts as medium-sized. Its antigen is currently unknown. The V and J ends lost 4 bases and 13 bases, in that order; junction bases with no gene match: 4. This CDR3 is built from 11 residues. CDR1 and CDR2 (germline): MNHEY, SVGAGI.

Here the sequenced sample was CD4+ T cells from blood, cultured in vitro, taken about 7 months after SARS-CoV-2 vaccination. The clonotype was recovered from a human donor who had recovered from COVID-19. This sequence joins TRBV6-5 and TRBJ2-1; TRBD2 agrees at 7 bases. CDR3 in amino acids: CASSSRGIQFF. In DNA form, the CDR3 reads TGTGCCAGCAGTTCGCGGGGGATACAGTTCTTC.